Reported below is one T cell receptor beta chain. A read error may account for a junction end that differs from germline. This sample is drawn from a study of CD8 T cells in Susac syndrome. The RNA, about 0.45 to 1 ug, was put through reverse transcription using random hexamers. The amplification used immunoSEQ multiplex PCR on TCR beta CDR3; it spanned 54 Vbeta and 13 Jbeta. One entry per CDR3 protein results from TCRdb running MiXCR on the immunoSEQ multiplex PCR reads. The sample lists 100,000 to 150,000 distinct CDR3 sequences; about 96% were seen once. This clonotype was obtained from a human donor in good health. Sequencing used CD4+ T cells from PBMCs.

The CDR3 DNA sequence: TGTGCCAGCAGCCAAAATGGCCGTCCAAAGAACTATGGCCACACCTTC. This codes for CASSQNGRPKNYGHTF. The chain uses TRBV3-1 and TRBJ1-2; D is unclear. This CDR3 has 16 amino acids. Germline CDR1 reads LGHDT; CDR2 reads YNNKEL (reference sequence).